The clone carrying this T cell receptor (beta chain) was counted a few times. Its target is not known. This record belongs to a study of cytomegalovirus exposure and HLA in healthy donors. Study context: Out of 398 genotyped donors, roughly 80% belonged to the Caucasian-associated ancestry cluster. Overall study findings and caveats: Rare TCR sequences predominated, though certain public TCRs were found in many donors. Later, an analysis showed that TCR beta chains associated with HLA were more clonally expanded than others that were equally common. Reports described diagnosis of cytomegalovirus status by the classifier as highly specific and sensitive.

PCR employed 60 Vbeta and 13 Jbeta primers. Libraries were prepared by immunoSEQ multiplex PCR; TCRdb keeps only in-frame clonotypes and omits some of them. Of 150,000 to 200,000 clones in the sample, around 75% are singletons; the top ten hold 3% to 3.5%. The CDR3 has 16 amino acids. Germline V gene sequence: CDR1 SGHKS, CDR2 YYEKEE (reference sequence). Trimming removed 0 bases at V and 2 bases at J, with 12 bases between. The sequencing sample was made of PBMCs. This chain connects TRBV5-5 to TRBJ1-5; D is uncertain. The sequence was collected from a male donor in good health and CMV-seronegative. CDR3 DNA: TGTGCCAGCAGCTTGGCTGCCGGGAGAGGCAATCAGCCCCAGCATTTT. It is translated as CASSLAAGRGNQPQHF. The full variable domain, in which reference TRBV5-5 and TRBJ1-5 provide the parts outside the CDR3, is DAGVTQSPTHLIKTRGQQVTLRCSPISGHKSVSWYQQVLGQGPQFIFQYYEKEERGRGNFPDRFSARQFPNYSSELNVNALLLGDSALYLCASSLAAGRGNQPQHFGDGTRLSIL.